This TCR beta chain is drawn from a study of blood T cell repertoires in COVID-19. About the study: In each case, the material was cDNA or gDNA derived from T cells, B-cell-depleted T cells, or PBMCs.

Profiled with immunoSEQ multiplex PCR; TCRdb holds only in-frame clones, not every one. The sample lists around 200,000 clones; about 85% were seen once. Seattle researchers signed up patients amid active infection and tracked them longitudinally. V dropped 0 bases and J dropped 1; count of bases not matched to a gene: 3. Germline assignment: CDR1 LGHNA and CDR2 YNFKEQ. The CDR3 is 16 amino acids. The rearrangement uses TRBV4-2 and TRBJ2-3; 8 bases match TRBD2. The sequence was obtained from a woman in her sixties or seventies with COVID-19, enrolled during active disease. The sample consisted of peripheral blood. CDR3: CASSQEPGGGTDTQYF. CDR3 sequence (DNA): TGTGCCAGCAGCCAAGAACCGGGGGGGGGCACAGATACGCAGTATTTT.